These 29 T cell receptor beta chains were sequenced from one sample in a study of chemoradiotherapy in HPV16-positive cancers. Measured with immunoSEQ multiplex PCR; TCRdb has only the in-frame clones, and not every one. The sample shows fewer than 11,000 clones, 65% to 80% of them seen only once. The sequenced sample was tumor tissue, obtained from a patient who underwent chemoradiotherapy. Receptors were obtained from a human donor with HPV-associated anogenital cancer.

The chain uses TRBV10-3 and TRBJ2-3, with 12 nucleotides matching TRBD2. V was pared by 8 bases and J by 0 bases, with 3 bases of the junction left unmatched. CDR1 is ENHRY and CDR2 is SYGVKD in the germline V gene. The CDR3 spans 15 residues. Written as DNA, the CDR3 is TGTGCCATCTGGCTAGCGGGGGGGAGCACAGATACGCAGTATTTT. Amino acid sequence: CAIWLAGGSTDTQYF.

CDR3 region: CASSLAEGTGSSYEQYF. For the CDR3, the DNA is TGTGCCAGCAGCTTAGCCGAGGGGACAGGAAGCTCCTACGAGCAGTACTTC. The rearrangement uses TRBV13 and TRBJ2-7, with TRBD1 matching over 8 bases. CDR3 length: 17 residues. Germline V CDR1 and CDR2: PRHDT, FYEKMQ (reference sequence). Losses at the gene ends were 1 base for V and 0 bases for J; bases not matched to a gene: 8.

The V and J genes are TRBV28 and TRBJ1-2; tentative D call: TRBD1 (5 bases). Germline CDR1 is MDHEN and CDR2 is SYDVKM. The length of the CDR3 is 13 residues. Trimming removed 7 bases at V and 8 bases at J, with 17 bases between. The DNA for the CDR3 is TGTGCCAGCACCCTCCGACCAGAGGGGGGCTACACCTTC. The encoded protein is CASTLRPEGGYTF.

CDR3 sequence: CASSEPGFNQPQHF. The DNA for the CDR3 is TGTGCCAGCAGTGAACCAGGGTTCAATCAGCCCCAGCATTTT. V gene TRBV6-1 combines with J gene TRBJ1-5, with D perhaps TRBD1 (5 bases). Germline V gene lookup returns CDR1 MNHNS and CDR2 SASEGT. Trimming cost V 2 bases and J 3 bases, with 8 bases left between them. CDR3 length equals 14 residues.

The chain carries TRBV5-6 and TRBJ1-5; D perhaps matches TRBD1 (5 bases). V lost 0 bases and J lost 6, with 13 bases in between. This CDR3 has 15 residues. From germline, CDR1 is SGHDT and CDR2 YYEEEE. The CDR3 DNA follows: TGTGCCAGCAGCTTGGGAGGGGTTACGGGTCAGCCCCAGCATTTT. Its protein product is CASSLGGVTGQPQHF. Together with reference TRBV5-6 and TRBJ1-5, the CDR3 gives the full variable domain: DAGVTQSPTHLIKTRGQQVTLRCSPKSGHDTVSWYQQALGQGPQFIFQYYEEEERQRGNFPDRFSGHQFPNYSSELNVNALLLGDSALYLCASSLGGVTGQPQHFGDGTRLSIL.

The rearrangement joins TRBV5-1 to TRBJ1-1; weak D call: TRBD1 (6 bases). The CDR3 totals 14 residues. The V end lost 4 bases, the J end lost 0 bases, and 10 bases lay between the germline ends. Looked up from germline, CDR1 is SGHRS and CDR2 is YFSETQ. The DNA of the CDR3 is TGCGCCAGCAGCCCAGGGGTTATGAACACTGAAGCTTTCTTT. Residues: CASSPGVMNTEAFF.

The chain has TRBV2 and TRBJ1-2; no reliable D call. V dropped 8 bases and J dropped 6 bases, with 10 bases sitting between them. This CDR3 region has 11 residues. Germline V gives CDR1 SNHLY, CDR2 FYNNEI. The CDR3 protein is CASDISNGYTF. CDR3 coding DNA: TGTGCCAGCGACATTTCTAATGGCTACACCTTC.

The gene calls are TRBV19 and TRBJ2-7; D remains unclear. CDR3 length: 14 amino acids. CDR1 and CDR2 (germline): LNHDA, SQIVND (reference sequence). Trimming pared 3 bases from V and 6 bases from J, leaving 15 bases between. The CDR3 is CASSIGREVSEQYF. DNA for the CDR3: TGTGCCAGTAGTATCGGCCGAGAGGTTTCCGAGCAGTACTTC.

The gene calls are TRBV10-2 and TRBJ2-2; D may be TRBD1 or TRBD2 (5 bases each). The V end was cut by 6 bases, the J end by 0 bases, with 11 bases between. This CDR3 has 15 amino acids. Germline V gene sequence: CDR1 WSHSY, CDR2 SAAADI. CDR3 nucleotide sequence: TGCGCCAGCAGGGCCGGGACCTCGAACACCGGGGAGCTGTTTTTT. Translation gives CASRAGTSNTGELFF.

For this clone: This CDR3 fails to terminate in the conserved phenylalanine or tryptophan, so it likely reflects a read error. The DNA is left out, because the CDR3 cannot be placed on it with certainty; the CDR3 is given as TCRdb lists it. J is TRBJ1-6 and V is TRBV6-4; the table names TRBD1, a call not compared with the DNA. Looked up from germline, CDR1 is MRHNA and CDR2 is SNTAGT. The CDR3 length equals 13 residues, ends included. CDR3 sequence: CASIRQGELTPPL.

The chain recombines TRBV9 with TRBJ1-2, with D uncertain. The CDR3 loop spans 14 amino acids. V shed 2 bases and J shed 0 bases, with 8 bases lying between them. CDR1 is SGDLS, CDR2 YYNGEE, per germline. This chain's CDR3 is CASSVDGANYGYTF. CDR3 bases: TGTGCCAGCAGCGTGGACGGAGCTAACTATGGCTACACCTTC.

This clone is termed large (0.1 to 1%). The chain employs TRBV9 and TRBJ2-7; D remains ambiguous. CDR3 size: 14 residues. V was trimmed by 3 bases and J by 4 bases, leaving 14 bases between them. The germline V gene encodes CDR1 SGDLS and CDR2 YYNGEE. The CDR3, as DNA: TGTGCCAGCAGCGCCGACAAATACACGTACGAGCAGTACTTC. Protein sequence: CASSADKYTYEQYF. The full variable domain, completed using reference TRBV9 and TRBJ2-7, is DSGVTQTPKHLITATGQRVTLRCSPRSGDLSVYWYQQSLDQGLQFLIQYYNGEERAKGNILERFSAQQFPDLHSELNLSSLELGDSALYFCASSADKYTYEQYFGPGTRLTVT.

This rearrangement joins TRBV5-8 to TRBJ2-7; 9 bases line up with TRBD1. The germline CDR1 and CDR2 sequences are SGHTS and YDEGEE. This CDR3 contains 15 residues. V was clipped by 2 bases and J by 7 bases; unmatched bases: 10. The CDR3 spells CASSFLGQGANEQYF. The CDR3 coding sequence is TGTGCCAGCAGCTTTTTGGGACAGGGAGCGAATGAGCAGTACTTC.

The CDR3 reads CASSSGPGANNSPLHF. The CDR3 coding sequence is TGTGCCAGCAGCTCAGGCCCAGGAGCTAATAATTCACCCCTCCACTTT. This sequence joins TRBV5-4 and TRBJ1-6; D is uncertain. V lost 3 bases and J 5 bases, leaving 15 bases between the germline ends. Germline values: CDR1 SGHNT, CDR2 YYREEE (reference sequence). The CDR3 extends over 16 amino acids.

This clone was detected once. The chain links TRBV6-1 to TRBJ1-3, with D unclear. This CDR3 is 14 amino acids long. V lost 4 bases, J lost 0 bases, and 7 bases lay in between. CDR1 and CDR2 from the germline V gene are MNHNS and SASEGT. CDR3 DNA sequence: TGTGCCAGCAGTGCGGGGAGCTCTGGAAACACCATATATTTT. The encoded protein is CASSAGSSGNTIYF.

The chain employs TRBV2 and TRBJ1-2; TRBD1 aligns across 7 bases. Trimming removed 5 bases from V and 5 bases from J; junction bases left unmatched: 8. The CDR3 loop spans 14 amino acids. Germline V gene sequence: CDR1 SNHLY, CDR2 FYNNEI. As DNA, the CDR3 is TGTGCCAGCAGTTCCACGACAGGGCGGTATGGCTACACCTTC. The encoded protein is CASSSTTGRYGYTF.

The rearrangement links TRBV27 to TRBJ2-1; D is unclear. Trimming left V 7 bases short and J 0 bases short, with 16 bases between. Germline V gene sequence: CDR1 MNHEY, CDR2 SMNVEV (reference sequence). This CDR3 region has 16 residues. The CDR3 protein is CASKARAAGSYNEQFF. The CDR3 DNA sequence: TGTGCCAGCAAGGCCCGGGCGGCTGGCTCCTACAATGAGCAGTTCTTC.

The chain couples TRBV30 to TRBJ1-1, with TRBD1 as a possible D gene (6 bases). Germline V CDR1 and CDR2: GTSNPN, SVGIG (reference sequence). CDR3 length: 17 residues. The V gene lost 2 bases and the J gene lost 1 base, with 20 bases spanning the gap. CDR3 nucleotide sequence: TGTGCCTGGAGTCTAAGGGGCAGGGGCCCGAGGAACACTGAAGCTTTCTTT. It is translated as CAWSLRGRGPRNTEAFF. Looking up the rest from reference TRBV30 and TRBJ1-1 gives the full variable domain: SQTIHQWPATLVQPVGSPLSLECTVEGTSNPNLYWYRQAAGRGLQLLFYSVGIGQISSEVPQNLSASRPQDRQFILSSKKLLLSDSGFYLCAWSLRGRGPRNTEAFFGQGTRLTVV.

This chain uses TRBV10-3 with TRBJ1-2, with 10 bases aligning to TRBD1. Germline CDR1 ENHRY, CDR2 SYGVKD. Germline trimming cut 7 bases from V and 8 bases from J; bases unmatched to any gene: 4. This CDR3 has 12 residues. CDR3 sequence reads: CAITEGQGGYTF. In DNA, the CDR3 is TGTGCCATCACCGAGGGACAGGGGGGCTACACCTTC.

CDR3 residues: CASSLPGGAYEQYF. CDR3 sequence (DNA): TGTGCCAGCAGCTTACCCGGCGGGGCCTACGAGCAGTACTTC. The chain employs TRBV11-1 and TRBJ2-7; D may be TRBD2 (6 bases). With 2 bases removed from V and 2 bases from J, the gap between germline ends came to 10 bases. The CDR3 has 14 amino acids. Looked up from germline, CDR1 is SGHAT and CDR2 is FQDESV (reference sequence).

This clone appeared a single time. The rearrangement links TRBV5-4 to TRBJ1-2; D call uncertain. V was trimmed by 4 bases and J by 8 bases, leaving 18 bases between them. CDR1 and CDR2 from the germline V gene are SGHNT and YYREEE (reference sequence). The CDR3 is 14 amino acids. CDR3 bases: TGTGCCAGCAGCCCTGGAGGAGGGTTTCGCGGCTACACCTTC. Its translation is CASSPGGGFRGYTF.

The V gene is TRBV7-2, the J gene TRBJ2-7; 11 bases map to TRBD1. The germline V gene encodes CDR1 SGHTA and CDR2 FQGNSA. Unmatched junction bases numbered 2, after V lost 0 bases and J lost 4 bases. This CDR3 contains 15 residues. CDR3 loop: CASSLAGQGVYEQYF. DNA for the CDR3: TGTGCCAGCAGCTTAGCGGGACAGGGGGTTTACGAGCAGTACTTC.

Only one count was recorded for this clone. The V call is TRBV11-2, the J call TRBJ2-3; D unresolved. Germline CDR1 is SGHAT and CDR2 is FQNNGV. V lost 7 bases and J lost 10, with 15 bases in between. The CDR3 spans 12 residues. CDR3 DNA: TGTGCCAGCACCATCGGGCCAGTATCGCAGTATTTT. This translates into CASTIGPVSQYF.

The rearrangement links TRBV5-1 to TRBJ2-2, with D possibly TRBD1 on 5 matching bases. Trimming pared 6 bases from V and 7 bases from J, leaving 19 bases between. The CDR3 is made up of 15 amino acids. CDR1 is SGHRS, CDR2 YFSETQ, per germline. DNA for the CDR3: TGCGCCAGCATGGCCGAGACCTTAAGGGGCGGGGAGCTGTTTTTT. As protein: CASMAETLRGGELFF.

This chain joins TRBV6-1 and TRBJ1-2; the D gene is possibly TRBD1 (6 bases). Germline V gene sequence: CDR1 MNHNS, CDR2 SASEGT. CDR3 length: 16 residues. V was trimmed by 4 bases and J by 1 base, leaving 16 bases between them. The CDR3 loop reads CASSGTEIADNYGYTF. Here the CDR3 DNA reads TGTGCCAGCAGTGGGACAGAAATTGCCGATAACTATGGCTACACCTTC.

V and J are TRBV9 and TRBJ1-5; 7 nucleotides match TRBD1. The CDR3 has 15 residues. Germline CDR1 SGDLS, CDR2 YYNGEE. J was trimmed by 7 bases and V by 0 bases; bases with no gene match: 7. CDR3 nucleotide sequence: TGTGCCAGCAGCGTAGCCGGGTTAGGGGGCCAGCCCCAGCATTTT. Protein sequence: CASSVAGLGGQPQHF.

V gene TRBV19 combines with J gene TRBJ1-5, with 7 bases matching TRBD1. Trimming removed 5 bases from V and 5 bases from J; junction bases left unmatched: 9. This CDR3 spans 15 amino acids. Looked up from germline, CDR1 is LNHDA and CDR2 is SQIVND (reference sequence). DNA for the CDR3: TGTGCCAGTAGTCCATCAGGGGGTCCCTATCAGCCCCAGCATTTT. Its protein is CASSPSGGPYQPQHF.

J is TRBJ1-4 and V is TRBV28; D unclear. V lost 5 bases to trimming and J lost 0 bases, with 10 bases between them. The CDR3 is made up of 15 amino acids. The V gene's germline CDR1 is MDHEN and CDR2 SYDVKM. This CDR3 reads CASSPPRPTNEKLFF. The DNA for the CDR3 is TGTGCCAGCAGTCCGCCCCGACCAACTAATGAAAAACTGTTTTTT.

The rearrangement joins TRBV5-1 to TRBJ2-3; D may be TRBD1 (6 bases). Germline CDR1 and CDR2: SGHRS and YFSETQ. The CDR3 consists of 15 residues. Trimming left V 0 bases short and J 1 base short, with 9 bases between. CDR3 amino acids: CASSLGAGGTDTQYF. DNA of the CDR3: TGCGCCAGCAGCTTGGGAGCAGGGGGCACAGATACGCAGTATTTT.